The 23 T cell receptor beta chains below all came from one sample that was sequenced in a study of cytomegalovirus exposure and HLA in healthy donors. 60 Vbeta and 13 Jbeta primers were used in PCR. The data were produced by immunoSEQ multiplex PCR, yet TCRdb's version contains in-frame clones alone and is incomplete. The table records 80,000 to 100,000 clones, 70% to 75% of them present only once. The sequencing sample was made of PBMCs. The origin of the receptors is a woman under 30 in good health and CMV-seropositive.

This clone was recorded a few times. This chain connects TRBV19 to TRBJ1-1; a weak D match, TRBD1 (6 bases). V was shortened by 7 bases and J by 1 base, with 13 bases between the two germline ends. CDR1 and CDR2 from the germline V gene are LNHDA and SQIVND (reference sequence). The length of the CDR3 is 14 residues. The CDR3 nucleotides read TGTGCCAGTACCCAGACAGGAGGGAACACTGAAGCTTTCTTT. This encodes CASTQTGGNTEAFF.

This chain uses TRBV13 with TRBJ2-3, with 11 positions matching TRBD1. Looked up from germline, CDR1 is PRHDT and CDR2 is FYEKMQ (reference sequence). J gave up 3 bases and V 4 bases, and 21 bases lay outside the gene matches. The CDR3 contains 21 residues. The CDR3 is CASSSRTGQGERATPTDTQYF. DNA for the CDR3: TGTGCCAGCAGCTCACGAACGGGACAGGGGGAGAGAGCCACACCGACAGATACGCAGTATTTT.

A word on this clone: This sample includes further DNA sequences coding for the same CDR3. The chain joins TRBV6-1 to TRBJ1-1, with TRBD1 matching 10 bases. Unmatched junction bases numbered 4, after V lost 4 bases and J lost 5 bases. The CDR3 totals 14 residues. Germline V CDR1 and CDR2: MNHNS, SASEGT. CDR3 residues: CASSGGQGRTEAFF. The CDR3, as DNA: TGTGCCAGCAGTGGGGGACAGGGGAGGACTGAAGCTTTCTTT.

As to this clone: Other DNA sequences in this sample translate to the same CDR3. This CDR3 reads CASSSAGPYEQYF. CDR3 sequence (DNA): TGTGCCAGCTCCTCAGCGGGACCCTACGAGCAGTACTTC. The chain carries TRBV6-5 and TRBJ2-7; 7 bases align to TRBD2. The V segment lost 8 bases and the J segment 2 bases; nucleotides outside the gene matches: 6. The CDR3 length is 13 residues. Germline CDR1 MNHEY, CDR2 SVGAGI.

The chain has TRBV9 and TRBJ2-5, with 8 bases matching TRBD1. J gave up 0 bases and V 0 bases, and 1 base lay outside the gene matches. CDR1 is SGDLS and CDR2 is YYNGEE in the germline V gene. CDR3 length: 15 amino acids. The CDR3: CASSVGDRYQETQYF. CDR3 DNA sequence: TGTGCCAGCAGCGTAGGGGACAGGTACCAAGAGACCCAGTACTTC.

This clone was counted only a few times. This chain connects TRBV5-4 to TRBJ1-2; the D gene is possibly TRBD1 (5 bases). CDR3 length: 14 residues. The V end lost 1 base, the J end lost 6 bases, and 13 bases lay between the germline ends. Germline V gene sequence: CDR1 SGHNT, CDR2 YYREEE (reference sequence). CDR3 region: CASSLIGEHHGYTF. The CDR3 DNA reads as TGTGCCAGCAGCTTGATAGGGGAACATCATGGCTACACCTTC.

This clone was seen more than once but under ten times. The chain links TRBV11-1 to TRBJ2-6, with 10 bases fitting TRBD2. The CDR3 contains 19 residues. Germline V gives CDR1 SGHAT, CDR2 FQDESV (reference sequence). Trimming cost V 3 bases and J 0 bases; bases outside gene matches: 8. This CDR3 reads CASSFGISGGRSGANVLTF. The CDR3 DNA is TGTGCCAGCAGCTTTGGAATTAGCGGGGGGCGCTCTGGGGCCAACGTCCTGACTTTC.

This chain connects TRBV20-1 to TRBJ2-3, with D hard to call. Per the germline V gene, CDR1 is DFQATT and CDR2 is SNEGSKA (reference sequence). V lost 6 bases, J lost 2 bases, and 6 bases lay in between. The CDR3 is 11 amino acids. CDR3 DNA sequence: TGCAGTGCCCCCCACACAGATACGCAGTATTTT. Its protein product is CSAPHTDTQYF.

J is TRBJ2-1 and V is TRBV5-1; 12 bases align to TRBD2. Germline V gene data show CDR1 as SGHRS and CDR2 as YFSETQ. The V and J ends lost 4 bases and 4 bases, in that order; junction bases with no gene match: 12. The length of the CDR3 is 18 residues. CDR3 sequence (DNA): TGCGCCAGCAGCCCCACGACTAGCGGGAGTGGTCTTTACAATGAGCAGTTCTTC. Encoded protein: CASSPTTSGSGLYNEQFF.

The chain couples TRBV4-3 to TRBJ1-1, with D perhaps matching TRBD1 (6 bases). V lost 3 bases and J lost 4, with 18 bases in between. From germline, CDR1 is LGHNA and CDR2 YSLEER. CDR3 length: 16 amino acids. The CDR3 bases are TGCGCCAGCAGCCACACCGGGACACCCCGGAGCACTGAAGCTTTCTTT. Its protein is CASSHTGTPRSTEAFF.

This rearrangement joins TRBV5-1 to TRBJ2-7, with 14 bases fitting TRBD2. Germline V lookup: CDR1 SGHRS, CDR2 YFSETQ. V was clipped by 5 bases and J by 6 bases; unmatched bases: 13. This CDR3 has 17 amino acids. This CDR3 reads CASSPGLAGAWGVEQYF. The CDR3 bases are TGCGCCAGCAGTCCGGGACTAGCGGGAGCATGGGGCGTCGAGCAGTACTTC. The variable domain in full, with the rest retrieved from reference TRBV5-1 and TRBJ2-7, is KAGVTQTPRYLIKTRGQQVTLSCSPISGHRSVSWYQQTPGQGLQFLFEYFSETQRNKGNFPGRFSGRQFSNSRSEMNVSTLELGDSALYLCASSPGLAGAWGVEQYFGPGTRLTVT.

The chain carries TRBV29-1 and TRBJ1-2; no firm D call. Germline V CDR1 and CDR2: SQVTM, ANQGSEA. The CDR3 extends over 13 amino acids. V gave up 5 bases and J gave up 3 bases, with 13 bases separating them. CDR3 loop: CSVWESRDYGYTF. CDR3 nucleotides: TGCAGCGTTTGGGAGTCCCGGGACTATGGCTACACCTTC.

The rearrangement joins TRBV19 to TRBJ2-7; 12 bases line up with TRBD1. Germline values: CDR1 LNHDA, CDR2 SQIVND (reference sequence). Losses at the gene ends were 3 bases for V and 7 bases for J; bases not matched to a gene: 4. The CDR3 extends over 14 amino acids. DNA for the CDR3: TGTGCCAGTAGTATGGGACAGGGGGCAGGAGAGCAGTACTTC. This translates into CASSMGQGAGEQYF.

The chain has TRBV5-5 and TRBJ2-2; TRBD1 matches at 7 bases. CDR1 is SGHKS, CDR2 YYEKEE, per germline (reference sequence). This CDR3 is built from 14 residues. V lost 3 bases and J lost 8; bases outside the gene matches: 7. The CDR3: CASSWDSPTGELFF. Written as DNA, the CDR3 is TGTGCCAGCAGCTGGGACAGCCCGACTGGGGAGCTGTTTTTT.

The rearrangement uses TRBV11-3 and TRBJ1-1; no reliable D call. Trimming took off 2 bases at V and 5 bases at J, with 9 bases between the two ends. Germline lookup yields CDR1 SGHNT and CDR2 YENEEA. The CDR3 totals 13 residues. CDR3 nucleotides: TGTGCCAGCAGCTTACGGGGTGATACTGAAGCTTTCTTT. Encoded protein: CASSLRGDTEAFF.

The genes are TRBV28 and TRBJ2-7, with 12 bases lining up with TRBD2. CDR1 and CDR2 (germline): MDHEN, SYDVKM. This CDR3 has 15 residues. J gave up 1 base and V 5 bases, and 3 bases lay outside the gene matches. CDR3 protein: CASSPLAGGSYEQYF. The DNA for the CDR3 is TGTGCCAGCAGTCCGCTAGCGGGAGGGTCCTACGAGCAGTACTTC.

The genes are TRBV6-1 and TRBJ2-1; tentative D call: TRBD2 (5 bases). This CDR3 contains 14 residues. Between the trimmed V and J ends, which lost 5 bases and 7 bases, there was a span of 15 bases. Germline values: CDR1 MNHNS, CDR2 SASEGT. The CDR3 sequence: CASSWVGEGNEQFF. The CDR3 bases are TGTGCCAGCAGTTGGGTCGGAGAGGGAAATGAGCAGTTCTTC.

This sequence joins TRBV21-1 and TRBJ1-2; TRBD1 is the table's D call, not checked against the DNA. TRBV21-1 is labeled a pseudogene. The CDR3 consists of 16 residues. The CDR3 DNA follows: TGTGCCAGCAGCATCTCTGAGGGGGAATTGGACTATGGCTACACCTTC. Translated, it gives CASSISEGELDYGYTF.

The chain recombines TRBV5-8 with TRBJ2-4, with D possibly TRBD2 on 5 matching bases. The V gene's germline CDR1 is SGHTS and CDR2 YDEGEE. The CDR3 has 13 residues. The V gene lost 3 bases and the J gene lost 7 bases, with 11 bases spanning the gap. CDR3 amino acids: CASSSGKRNIQYF. The CDR3 region has the DNA TGTGCCAGCAGCTCCGGGAAGAGGAACATTCAGTACTTC. Full variable domain (rest looked up from reference TRBV5-8 and TRBJ2-4): EAGVTQSPTHLIKTRGQQATLRCSPISGHTSVYWYQQALGLGLQFLLWYDEGEERNRGNFPPRFSGRQFPNYSSELNVNALELEDSALYLCASSSGKRNIQYFGAGTRLSVL.

The rearrangement joins TRBV12-1 to TRBJ1-1; the table names TRBD1, a call not compared with the DNA. TRBV12-1 is a documented pseudogene. The CDR3 sequence is 12 residues long. As DNA, the CDR3 is TGTGCCATCGTCGACAGGGACGCTGAAGCTTTCTTT. This gives the protein CAIVDRDAEAFF.

In its sample, this clone was seen a few times. The chain combines TRBV29-1 with TRBJ1-1; 9 bases are shared with TRBD1. This CDR3 has 13 amino acids. The trim removed 7 bases at V and 5 bases at J, leaving 8 bases unmatched. Germline V gives CDR1 SQVTM, CDR2 ANQGSEA. CDR3 in amino acids: CSGHRGPGTEAFF. CDR3 DNA sequence: TGCAGCGGACACAGGGGGCCGGGAACTGAAGCTTTCTTT.

The genes are TRBV27 and TRBJ1-1; D might be TRBD1 (6 bases). V was pared by 4 bases and J by 5 bases, with 20 bases between. Germline CDR1 reads MNHEY; CDR2 reads SMNVEV (reference sequence). CDR3 length: 16 amino acids. The CDR3 DNA is TGTGCCAGCAGTTCCCCTCCCCTGGGCAGGGGAACTGAAGCTTTCTTT. Translation gives CASSSPPLGRGTEAFF.

The rearrangement uses TRBV28 and TRBJ2-1; 7 bases are a match to TRBD1. The CDR3 runs 16 residues. From germline, CDR1 is MDHEN and CDR2 SYDVKM. V shed 7 bases and J 2 bases; nucleotides not matched to a gene: 11. DNA of the CDR3: TGTGCCAGCACCCCAACCGGGACAGAGGCCTACAATGAGCAGTTCTTC. Its protein product is CASTPTGTEAYNEQFF.